This entry describes one T cell receptor (beta chain). Antigen: not known. At one boundary the junction diverges from the germline segment, which might be a read error. Investigators reverse transcribed all isolated RNA, so they sequenced expressed TCRB transcripts. The method was immunoSEQ multiplex PCR; TCRdb's version includes in-frame clones alone and lacks a portion of them. Here the sample spans 130,000 to 150,000 clones, about 50% being singletons. Central memory, naive, regulatory and stem cell-like memory CD4+ cells were sorted by CD45RO/CCR7/CD25/CD127/CD95/CD27. The data stem from a study of beta chain features in type 1 diabetes. Study details: There was similarity between patients and healthy donors in age, gender and cell yields. Overall study results and limits: The naive, central memory and Treg TCRB repertoires showed an apparent similarity that was greater among patients than among healthy donors.

Material: Tregs from blood. The receptor comes from a man aged 18 to 35 in good health.

In DNA, the CDR3 is TGTGCCAGCAGCGTAACTAGGAACACCGGGGAGCTGTTTTTT. Amino acid sequence: CASSVTRNTGELFF. The chain combines TRBV7-3 with TRBJ2-2; possible D gene TRBD2, 5 bases. There are 14 residues in the CDR3. Germline V gene lookup returns CDR1 SGHTA and CDR2 FQGTGA.